In its sample, the clone carrying this TCR beta chain was seen many times. Germline CDR1 is DFQATT and CDR2 is SNEGSKA (reference sequence). V gave up 0 bases and J gave up 9 bases, with 14 bases separating them. The length of the CDR3 is 13 residues. These data belong to a study of T cells in Graves' hyperthyroidism and ophthalmopathy. The investigators amplified TCR beta CDR3 regions from RNA transcripts. HTBI primers were the set used in a first-round RT-PCR of the TCR CDR3. From the multiplex PCR reads, TCRdb called clonotypes with MiXCR, one entry per CDR3 protein. The sample has 650,000 to 700,000 distinct CDR3 sequences; about 18% are singletons. Based on clinical symptoms, serum thyroxine and TRAb, thyroid ultrasound and orbital computed tomography, diagnoses were reached.

Sequenced sample: blood. The TCR sequence derives from a man aged 50-59 years with Graves' hyperthyroidism. The genes are TRBV20-1 and TRBJ2-5; D may be TRBD1 (5 bases). CDR3 residues: CSARDTRARAQYF. CDR3 bases: TGCAGTGCTAGAGATACCCGGGCCAGGGCCCAGTACTTC.